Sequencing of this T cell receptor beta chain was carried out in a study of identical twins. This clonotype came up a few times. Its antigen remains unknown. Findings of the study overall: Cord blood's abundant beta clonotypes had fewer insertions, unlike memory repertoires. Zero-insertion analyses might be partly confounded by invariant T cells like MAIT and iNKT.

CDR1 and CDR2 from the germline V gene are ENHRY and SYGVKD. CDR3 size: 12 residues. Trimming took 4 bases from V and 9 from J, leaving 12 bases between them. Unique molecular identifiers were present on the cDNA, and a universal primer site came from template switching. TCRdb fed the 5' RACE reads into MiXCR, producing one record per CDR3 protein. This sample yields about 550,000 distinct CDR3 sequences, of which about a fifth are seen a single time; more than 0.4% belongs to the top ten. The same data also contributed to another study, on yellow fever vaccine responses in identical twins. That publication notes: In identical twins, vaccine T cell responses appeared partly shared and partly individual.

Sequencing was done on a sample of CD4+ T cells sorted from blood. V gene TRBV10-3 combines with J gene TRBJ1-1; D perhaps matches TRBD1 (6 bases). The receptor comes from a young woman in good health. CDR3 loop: CAISATGSKAFF. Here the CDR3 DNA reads TGTGCCATCAGTGCCACAGGGAGCAAAGCTTTCTTT.